These 32 T cell receptor beta chains came from one sample sequenced in a study of shared clonotypes between healthy human individuals. The data were produced by immunoSEQ multiplex PCR, yet TCRdb's version contains in-frame clones alone and is incomplete. The top ten clones hold 1% to 1.5% of a sample with about 1.4 million clones, approximately 97% of them seen once. Sequencing used naive CD4+ T cells sorted from blood. Stated subset: CD45RA+ positively selected. The receptors shown here come from a man in his thirties or forties in good health.

This clone was picked up one time. The DNA for the CDR3 is TGTGCCAGCAGTACACCACTCCCGGGGAACTCCTACGAGCAGTACTTC. Its protein product is CASSTPLPGNSYEQYF. The V call is TRBV27, the J call TRBJ2-7; maybe TRBD2 (5 bases). The CDR3 is 16 residues long. In germline, CDR1 is MNHEY, CDR2 SMNVEV (reference sequence). Trimming removed 5 bases from V and 0 bases from J, with 17 bases in between.

The V call is TRBV13, the J call TRBJ2-5; D may be TRBD1 (5 bases). With 2 bases removed from V and 2 bases from J, the gap between germline ends came to 18 bases. Germline values: CDR1 PRHDT, CDR2 FYEKMQ (reference sequence). The CDR3 sequence is 17 residues long. CDR3 in DNA: TGTGCCAGCAGCTTATACCTGGTTGGACAACAACAAGAGACCCAGTACTTC. This translates into CASSLYLVGQQQETQYF.

J is TRBJ2-3 and V is TRBV7-8, with no clear D. Germline CDR1 SGHVS, CDR2 FQNEAQ. The CDR3 totals 14 residues. Trimming took off 4 bases at V and 4 bases at J, with 12 bases between the two ends. CDR3 sequence (DNA): TGTGCCAGCAGCTCGCGGTGGGCGGCAGATACGCAGTATTTT. Translated, it gives CASSSRWAADTQYF.

The chain combines TRBV7-9 with TRBJ2-1; D not resolved. In germline, CDR1 is SEHNR, CDR2 FQNEAQ (reference sequence). Between the trimmed V and J ends, which lost 1 base and 8 bases, there was a span of 15 bases. The CDR3 contains 15 residues. This chain's CDR3 is CASSLDHRRFHEQFF. DNA of the CDR3: TGTGCCAGCAGCTTAGACCACCGGCGCTTTCATGAGCAGTTCTTC.

This rearrangement joins TRBV14 to TRBJ2-1, with 10 bases lining up with TRBD2. Germline assignment: CDR1 SGHDN and CDR2 FVKESK. CDR3 size: 15 residues. V dropped 5 bases and J dropped 6; count of bases not matched to a gene: 7. The CDR3 bases are TGTGCCAGCAGCACCCTAGCGGGAGTTGGCAATGAGCAGTTCTTC. Translated, it gives CASSTLAGVGNEQFF.

The chain recombines TRBV7-8 with TRBJ2-2, with D tentatively TRBD1 or TRBD2 (5 bases each). Germline CDR1 reads SGHVS; CDR2 reads FQNEAQ. The CDR3 contains 15 residues. The germline V and J ends were trimmed by 3 bases and 3 bases, with 11 bases remaining between them. CDR3: CASSFQGTDTGELFF. Here the CDR3 DNA reads TGTGCCAGCAGCTTTCAAGGGACGGACACCGGGGAGCTGTTTTTT.

The chain employs TRBV6-5 and TRBJ2-7, with D perhaps TRBD2 (6 bases). Between the trimmed V and J ends, which lost 2 bases and 4 bases, there was a span of 12 bases. CDR1 is MNHEY, CDR2 SVGAGI, per germline. The CDR3 sequence is 14 residues long. The CDR3 reads CASSYVGSSYEQYF. The CDR3 DNA follows: TGTGCCAGCAGTTACGTCGGGAGTTCTTACGAGCAGTACTTC.

A word on this clone: At the DNA level, this CDR3 is encoded by other sequences in the same sample as well. This chain uses TRBV7-2 with TRBJ2-3; tentatively, D is TRBD2 (6 bases). V was pared by 1 base and J by 0 bases, with 8 bases between. The CDR3 is made up of 15 amino acids. Germline V CDR1 and CDR2: SGHTA, FQGNSA. CDR3 amino acids: CASSLVGGSTDTQYF. The CDR3, as DNA: TGTGCCAGCAGCTTAGTCGGGGGTAGCACAGATACGCAGTATTTT.

The rearrangement joins TRBV5-4 to TRBJ2-7; 9 bases are a match to TRBD2. J was trimmed by 7 bases and V by 4 bases; bases with no gene match: 9. The V gene's germline CDR1 is SGHNT and CDR2 YYREEE (reference sequence). The CDR3 length is 14 residues. CDR3 loop: CASSKPGLAGEQYF. CDR3 sequence (DNA): TGTGCCAGCAGCAAGCCGGGACTAGCAGGGGAGCAGTACTTC.

The chain couples TRBV6-1 to TRBJ2-5; 8 bases are a match to TRBD1. This CDR3 comprises 16 residues. Germline lookup yields CDR1 MNHNS and CDR2 SASEGT. The V and J ends lost 0 bases and 1 base, in that order; junction bases with no gene match: 4. The CDR3 DNA follows: TGTGCCAGCAGTGAAGCGCTGGACAGGGTCCAAGAGACCCAGTACTTC. It codes for CASSEALDRVQETQYF.

The genes are TRBV9 and TRBJ2-3; D may correspond to TRBD1 or TRBD2 (6 bases each). Germline-derived CDR1 and CDR2 are SGDLS and YYNGEE. Trimming took off 5 bases at V and 0 bases at J, with 16 bases between the two ends. The CDR3 contains 16 residues. The CDR3 protein is CASRARGDPSTDTQYF. The CDR3 DNA reads as TGTGCCAGCAGGGCGAGGGGGGATCCTAGCACAGATACGCAGTATTTT.

The CDR3 loop reads CASSFRHRGPVLRGYTF. CDR3 nucleotides: TGTGCCAGCAGTTTCCGGCACAGGGGCCCGGTACTGCGTGGCTACACCTTC. The J gene is TRBJ1-2, the V gene TRBV5-6, with 7 bases matching TRBD1. V was clipped by 5 bases and J by 7 bases; unmatched bases: 20. CDR1 and CDR2 (germline): SGHDT, YYEEEE. This CDR3 comprises 17 residues.

V usage is TRBV5-1 and J usage is TRBJ2-7; 12 bases agree with TRBD2. Germline values: CDR1 SGHRS, CDR2 YFSETQ. Trimming removed 3 bases from V and 2 bases from J; junction bases left unmatched: 3. The CDR3 has 15 amino acids. The chain's CDR3 is CASSWRTSGTYEQYF. Written as DNA, the CDR3 is TGCGCCAGCAGCTGGAGGACTAGCGGGACCTACGAGCAGTACTTC.

The J gene is TRBJ1-1, the V gene TRBV7-2, with D perhaps TRBD1 (5 bases). V gave up 6 bases and J gave up 6 bases, with 17 bases separating them. The CDR3 length is 14 residues. The germline V gene has CDR1 SGHTA and CDR2 FQGNSA. CDR3 coding DNA: TGTGCCAGCAGGGAATCCGGGGGGAGGGCTGAAGCTTTCTTT. Amino acids: CASRESGGRAEAFF.

J is TRBJ2-3 and V is TRBV5-1; 7 bases are shared with TRBD2. CDR1 SGHRS and CDR2 YFSETQ come from the germline V gene. V trimming: 6 bases; J trimming: 9 bases; junction bases outside the gene matches: 4. The CDR3 is 11 residues long. CDR3 sequence (DNA): TGCGCCAGCATAAAGGGAGGGACGCAGTATTTT. It codes for CASIKGGTQYF.

The table lists this clone with a count of one. The chain combines TRBV5-1 with TRBJ2-3; TRBD2 matches at 7 bases. Per the germline V gene, CDR1 is SGHRS and CDR2 is YFSETQ. This CDR3 spans 14 amino acids. V lost 4 bases, J lost 4 bases, and 6 bases stayed unmatched. The CDR3 DNA sequence: TGCGCCAGCAGCCCCGGACTAGTATCAGATACGCAGTATTTT. Its translation is CASSPGLVSDTQYF.

On this clone: Additional DNA sequences in this sample encode the identical CDR3. This chain connects TRBV5-6 to TRBJ2-3; D is ambiguous. This CDR3 region has 13 residues. The V gene's germline CDR1 is SGHDT and CDR2 YYEEEE. Trimming took off 4 bases at V and 0 bases at J, with 6 bases between the two ends. The CDR3 here is CASSLVSTDTQYF. CDR3 DNA sequence: TGTGCCAGCAGCCTGGTTAGCACAGATACGCAGTATTTT.

The chain employs TRBV2 and TRBJ1-4; D might be TRBD1 (5 bases). V gave up 6 bases and J gave up 1 base, with 12 bases separating them. The CDR3 is 15 amino acids. CDR1 SNHLY and CDR2 FYNNEI come from the germline V gene. In nucleotides, the CDR3 is TGTGCCAGCAGCGCCGACAGAAAAACTAATGAAAAACTGTTTTTT. Translation gives CASSADRKTNEKLFF.

The gene calls are TRBV5-1 and TRBJ2-7; 11 bases line up with TRBD1. The germline CDR1 and CDR2 sequences are SGHRS and YFSETQ. V trimming: 2 bases; J trimming: 0 bases; junction bases outside the gene matches: 10. The CDR3 runs to 18 residues. The CDR3 DNA reads TGCGCCAGCAGCTTAAGGACAGGGGGCGCCGGCAACTCCTACGAGCAGTACTTC. It is translated as CASSLRTGGAGNSYEQYF.

The gene calls are TRBV19 and TRBJ1-2, with D unresolved. This CDR3 comprises 13 residues. V was pared by 1 base and J by 2 bases, with 5 bases between. Germline V gene data show CDR1 as LNHDA and CDR2 as SQIVND (reference sequence). In nucleotides, the CDR3 is TGTGCCAGTAGTATAGTTGGGAACTATGGCTACACCTTC. It translates to CASSIVGNYGYTF. The variable domain in full, with the rest retrieved from reference TRBV19 and TRBJ1-2, is DGGITQSPKYLFRKEGQNVTLSCEQNLNHDAMYWYRQDPGQGLRLIYYSQIVNDFQKGDIAEGYSVSREKKESFPLTVTSAQKNPTAFYLCASSIVGNYGYTFGSGTRLTVV.

The chain combines TRBV18 with TRBJ2-1; D ambiguous. The ends were cut back, 8 bases at V and 6 bases at J, with 17 bases in the middle. CDR3 length: 14 amino acids. CDR1 KGHSH and CDR2 LQKENI come from the germline V gene. CDR3 sequence (DNA): TGTGCCAGCGCGCCGTCCGGCAGCCTCAATGAGCAGTTCTTC. Translating gives CASAPSGSLNEQFF.

The J gene is TRBJ1-2, the V gene TRBV5-6; TRBD1 matches at 8 bases. The CDR3 length is 15 residues. Germline CDR1 and CDR2: SGHDT and YYEEEE. V trimming: 4 bases; J trimming: 8 bases; junction bases outside the gene matches: 13. This chain's CDR3 is CASSQRPRTGKGYTF. The CDR3 nucleotides are TGTGCCAGCAGCCAAAGACCGCGGACAGGGAAGGGCTACACCTTC.

CDR3 nucleotides: TGTGCCAGCAGCTTACAAGGGGGGACCTACGAGCAGTACTTC. This codes for CASSLQGGTYEQYF. The gene calls are TRBV7-2 and TRBJ2-7, with D possibly called TRBD1 or TRBD2 (6 bases each). Germline values: CDR1 SGHTA, CDR2 FQGNSA. V lost 2 bases to trimming and J lost 2 bases, with 10 bases between them. This CDR3 has 14 residues.

The rearrangement links TRBV18 to TRBJ2-7; 7 positions match TRBD1. Germline V gene data show CDR1 as KGHSH and CDR2 as LQKENI. The V and J ends lost 3 bases and 5 bases, in that order; junction bases with no gene match: 4. The CDR3 has 13 amino acids. CDR3 DNA sequence: TGTGCCAGCTCACCGACAGGGTCCAACGAGCAGTACTTC. As protein: CASSPTGSNEQYF. The full variable domain, completed using reference TRBV18 and TRBJ2-7, is NAGVMQNPRHLVRRRGQEARLRCSPMKGHSHVYWYRQLPEEGLKFMVYLQKENIIDESGMPKERFSAEFPKEGPSILRIQQVVRGDSAAYFCASSPTGSNEQYFGPGTRLTVT.

The genes are TRBV29-1 and TRBJ2-1, with 9 bases identical to TRBD2. Unmatched junction bases numbered 9, after V lost 4 bases and J lost 2 bases. The CDR3 is 16 amino acids. CDR1 SQVTM and CDR2 ANQGSEA come from the germline V gene. The CDR3 nucleotides are TGCAGCGTTGTAGGAGCTGGCGGGAGGGCCTACAATGAGCAGTTCTTC. Protein sequence: CSVVGAGGRAYNEQFF.

As concerns this clone: This same CDR3 is encoded by further DNA sequences in the sample. The chain joins TRBV29-1 to TRBJ2-3, with D possibly matching TRBD2 (5 bases). The CDR3 runs to 12 residues. Trimming pared 5 bases from V and 1 base from J, leaving 7 bases between. Germline assignment: CDR1 SQVTM and CDR2 ANQGSEA. CDR3 DNA: TGCAGCGTTAGGCGGGGCACAGATACGCAGTATTTT. Its translation: CSVRRGTDTQYF.

The chain employs TRBV30 and TRBJ1-2; D is unresolved. V lost 0 bases and J 1 base, leaving 6 bases between the germline ends. The CDR3 runs 13 residues. CDR1 and CDR2 (germline): GTSNPN, SVGIG (reference sequence). The CDR3 loop is CAWSVEGNYGYTF. In DNA form, the CDR3 reads TGTGCCTGGAGTGTAGAGGGTAACTATGGCTACACCTTC.

On this clone itself: Other DNA sequences of this sample code for an identical CDR3. The chain uses TRBV6-5 and TRBJ1-1; D gene unclear. Germline V gene data show CDR1 as MNHEY and CDR2 as SVGAGI. The CDR3 extends over 11 amino acids. The V and J ends lost 9 bases and 2 bases respectively, with 7 bases between them. CDR3 loop: CASSRNTEAFF. The DNA for the CDR3 is TGTGCCAGTTCCCGTAACACTGAAGCTTTCTTT.

The chain employs TRBV11-2 and TRBJ2-7; weak D call: TRBD1 (6 bases). Germline lookup yields CDR1 SGHAT and CDR2 FQNNGV. The CDR3 covers 14 residues. The V gene lost 0 bases and the J gene lost 3 bases, with 9 bases spanning the gap. In DNA form, the CDR3 reads TGTGCCAGCAGCTTAGAACAGGGACACTACGAGCAGTACTTC. Encoded protein: CASSLEQGHYEQYF.

CDR3: CASSATSGRRNEQFF. The CDR3 DNA reads as TGTGCCAGCAGCGCTACTAGCGGGAGAAGGAATGAGCAGTTCTTC. The V call is TRBV9, the J call TRBJ2-1; TRBD2 aligns across 11 bases. J lost 7 bases, V lost 3 bases, and 6 bases had no gene match. This CDR3 is built from 15 residues. Germline-derived CDR1 and CDR2 are SGDLS and YYNGEE.

This sequence joins TRBV10-2 and TRBJ1-1, with 7 bases that match TRBD1. The length of the CDR3 is 13 residues. Germline V gene lookup returns CDR1 WSHSY and CDR2 SAAADI. V was pared by 8 bases and J by 3 bases, with 6 bases of the junction left unmatched. CDR3 sequence (DNA): TGCGCCAGCGGGGGACAGCTCGACACTGAAGCTTTCTTT. The encoded protein is CASGGQLDTEAFF.

This clone has a single count. Here the CDR3 reads CASSSGLAGYNEQFF. The CDR3 region has the DNA TGTGCCAGCAGCAGCGGACTAGCGGGATACAATGAGCAGTTCTTC. V usage is TRBV5-5 and J usage is TRBJ2-1; 12 nucleotides line up with TRBD2. Germline V gene lookup returns CDR1 SGHKS and CDR2 YYEKEE (reference sequence). The CDR3 covers 15 residues. The V and J ends lost 4 bases and 4 bases, in that order; junction bases with no gene match: 3.